This T cell receptor (beta chain) was captured in a study of T cell responses to AZD1222 COVID-19 vaccine. The study's findings and limits: No day 14 peak samples; only post-peak repertoires were characterized.

The protocol was immunoSEQ multiplex PCR, while the TCRdb copy is restricted to in-frame clones and leaves out a portion. This repertoire shows about 110,000 clones, 87% found once; its top ten account for around 4.8%. Concerning this clone itself: Its matching antigen is unknown.

V lost 5 bases to trimming and J lost 5 bases; unmatched junction nucleotides: 9. The length of the CDR3 is 15 residues. Germline lookup yields CDR1 MNHEY and CDR2 SVGEGT. The chain links TRBV6-2 or TRBV6-3 to TRBJ2-7; 10 nucleotides match TRBD1. This TCR derives from an adult in good health. The sequencing used peripheral blood, collected on day 0 of AZD1222 vaccination. The CDR3 reads CASSAPGQGSNEQYF. Written as DNA, the CDR3 is TGTGCCAGCAGTGCACCGGGACAGGGGAGTAACGAGCAGTACTTC.